Shown below are 9 T cell receptor beta chains from a single sample sequenced in a study of lymphopenia after photon versus proton radiotherapy. Method: immunoSEQ multiplex PCR; TCRdb's copy keeps in-frame clones and lacks some. This sample has about 20,000 clones, with 84% found just once. Sequencing was performed on peripheral blood, taken from a patient treated with photon-based radiotherapy. The receptors stem from a woman between 50 and 59 years old with pancreatic cancer.

The chain carries TRBV27 and TRBJ2-7; tentatively, D is TRBD2 (5 bases). Germline V lookup: CDR1 MNHEY, CDR2 SMNVEV (reference sequence). The V end lost 2 bases, the J end lost 3 bases, and 11 bases lay between the germline ends. This CDR3 is built from 14 residues. The CDR3 region has the DNA TGTGCCAGCAGTTTAGGCGGGCGGAACTACGAGCAGTACTTC. It encodes CASSLGGRNYEQYF.

The chain uses TRBV7-6 and TRBJ2-7; D perhaps matches TRBD2 (6 bases). Germline V CDR1 and CDR2: SGHVS, FNYEAQ. The CDR3 covers 14 residues. Deletions cut 2 bases from V and 4 bases from J, with 12 bases between. The CDR3 here is CASSLSTSSYEQYF. For the CDR3, the DNA is TGTGCCAGCAGCTTATCTACTAGCTCGTACGAGCAGTACTTC.

The V gene is TRBV18, the J gene TRBJ2-7; either TRBD1 or TRBD2 may fit D (6 bases each). Germline loops: CDR1 KGHSH, CDR2 LQKENI. Trimming stripped 3 bases from V and 4 bases from J, with 16 bases between. The CDR3 sequence is 15 residues long. The CDR3 sequence: CASSPGGQTAYEQYF. The CDR3 bases are TGTGCCAGCTCACCGGGAGGACAGACCGCGTACGAGCAGTACTTC.

V usage is TRBV5-1 and J usage is TRBJ2-2; D is uncertain. The CDR3 covers 15 residues. Trimming cost V 3 bases and J 4 bases, with 13 bases left between them. Germline CDR1 and CDR2: SGHRS and YFSETQ. As DNA, the CDR3 is TGCGCCAGCAGCTCGACCCCCGGTGGCACCGGGGAGCTGTTTTTT. Translation gives CASSSTPGGTGELFF.

The genes are TRBV28 and TRBJ2-7; 10 positions match TRBD2. Germline V lookup: CDR1 MDHEN, CDR2 SYDVKM. The CDR3 is 14 residues long. V shed 4 bases, J shed 2 bases, and the junction held 2 bases outside the gene matches. For the CDR3, the DNA is TGTGCCAGCAGTTACAGCGGGAGGGCCTACGAGCAGTACTTC. This translates into CASSYSGRAYEQYF.

This chain joins TRBV14 and TRBJ2-3; D may be TRBD2 (5 bases). V was clipped by 1 base and J by 10 bases, with 15 bases between them. Per the germline V gene, CDR1 is SGHDN and CDR2 is FVKESK. The CDR3 runs to 14 residues. The CDR3 DNA is TGTGCCAGCAGCCAAGCCCAGTCTAGCCGGGCGCAGTATTTT. It yields the protein CASSQAQSSRAQYF.

The CDR3 DNA follows: TGCGCCAGCAGTGGTTTCGGGACAGGGGACACCGGGGAGCTGTTTTTT. This gives the protein CASSGFGTGDTGELFF. The chain recombines TRBV5-1 with TRBJ2-2; 10 bases align to TRBD1. Germline V gives CDR1 SGHRS, CDR2 YFSETQ. The J segment lost 3 bases and the V segment lost 5 bases, leaving 7 bases of the junction unmatched. This CDR3 is built from 16 residues.

The chain joins TRBV5-1 to TRBJ2-6, with D hard to call. The germline V and J ends were trimmed by 2 bases and 3 bases, with 3 bases remaining between them. This CDR3 comprises 13 residues. CDR1 and CDR2 (germline): SGHRS, YFSETQ. CDR3 sequence (DNA): TGCGCCAGCAGCTTCTTTGGGGCCAACGTCCTGACTTTC. The encoded protein is CASSFFGANVLTF.

This clone has a handful of counts. V gene TRBV28 combines with J gene TRBJ1-4; possible D gene TRBD1, 6 bases. The CDR3 runs to 12 residues. The V gene lost 6 bases and the J gene lost 6 bases, with 8 bases spanning the gap. CDR1 and CDR2 (germline): MDHEN, SYDVKM. CDR3 in amino acids: CASSNRDEKLFF. The CDR3, as DNA: TGTGCCAGCAGCAACAGGGATGAAAAACTGTTTTTT.